This T cell receptor beta chain was recorded in a study of CD8 T cells in Susac syndrome. This clonotype occurred once. With 2 bases clipped from V and 0 bases from J, the junction kept 5 bases outside the gene matches. Germline V gene data show CDR1 as LNHDA and CDR2 as SQIVND (reference sequence). The CDR3 spans 16 residues. Random hexamers were used to reverse transcribe the RNA input (about 0.5 to 1 ug). Each CDR3 protein gets one entry after TCRdb re-called the immunoSEQ multiplex PCR reads with MiXCR. In the table there are approximately 180,000 distinct CDR3 sequences, around 94% of which are singletons.

The TCR sequence derives from a human donor with Susac syndrome. Source material: CD4+ T cells from PBMCs. The V gene is TRBV19, the J gene TRBJ2-7; 9 nucleotides align to TRBD1. The DNA of the CDR3 is TGTGCCAGTAGTATACGGGGGACAGGGTACTCCTACGAGCAGTACTTC. Protein sequence: CASSIRGTGYSYEQYF.